This entry lists 32 T cell receptor beta chains sequenced from one sample in a study of neurological immune-mediated disorders. TCRdb re-called the 5' RACE reads through MiXCR, storing one row per CDR3 protein. The sample gives 50,000 to 60,000 distinct CDR3 sequences, 3% to 4.5% of which show up once; roughly 2% is in the top ten. The sample was CD4+ T cells from blood. The receptors come from a woman aged 40 to 50 with multiple sclerosis.

This clonotype was found many times. The gene calls are TRBV4-1 and TRBJ1-2; D remains unclear. The CDR3 loop spans 14 amino acids. Germline CDR1 MGHRA, CDR2 YSYEKL. V shed 3 bases and J shed 5 bases, with 13 bases lying between them. CDR3 sequence: CASSQVEQSYGYTF. Written as DNA, the CDR3 is TGCGCCAGCAGCCAGGTCGAACAGTCATATGGCTACACCTTC.

This clonotype was counted at least ten times. The chain couples TRBV21-1 to TRBJ1-1; the D call in the table, TRBD1, was not verified against the DNA. TRBV21-1 represents a pseudogene. The CDR3 spans 13 residues. CDR3 sequence: CASSPQGYHEAFF. The CDR3 DNA reads as TGTGCCAGCAGTCCACAGGGATACCACGAAGCTTTCTTT.

This clonotype was detected ten times or more. The gene calls are TRBV6-1 and TRBJ1-1, with D tentatively TRBD1 (5 bases). From germline, CDR1 is MNHNS and CDR2 SASEGT. Trimming left V 1 base short and J 10 bases short, with 16 bases between. This CDR3 region has 14 residues. This chain's CDR3 is CASSEVIGESVAFF. As DNA, the CDR3 is TGTGCCAGCAGTGAAGTTATAGGGGAGTCGGTAGCTTTCTTT.

This clonotype was picked up many times. The V call is TRBV7-3, the J call TRBJ2-7; D possibly corresponds to TRBD1 (5 bases). Trimming cost V 2 bases and J 3 bases, with 14 bases left between them. Germline CDR1 SGHTA, CDR2 FQGTGA. This CDR3 comprises 15 residues. For the CDR3, the DNA is TGTGCCAGCAGCTTACAAAGGGGCGCCGACTACGAGCAGTACTTC. Its protein product is CASSLQRGADYEQYF.

A note on this clonotype: One end of the junction is discordant with germline, which a read error may explain. The rearrangement uses TRBV3-1 and TRBJ2-1; 9 bases match TRBD2. Looked up from germline, CDR1 is LGHDT and CDR2 is YNNKEL (reference sequence). This CDR3 is 16 amino acids long. The CDR3 loop reads CVSSQDFAGGLNEQFF. Here the CDR3 DNA reads TGTGTCAGCAGCCAGGATTTTGCGGGGGGGTTGAATGAGCAGTTCTTC.

Ten or more counts support this clonotype. The chain uses TRBV5-1 and TRBJ2-7; the D gene could be TRBD1 or TRBD2 (5 bases each). CDR3 length equals 13 residues. Looked up from germline, CDR1 is SGHRS and CDR2 is YFSETQ. V gave up 8 bases and J gave up 1 base, with 13 bases separating them. Written as DNA, the CDR3 is TGCGCCAGTGGACCGGGACCGTCCTACGAGCAGTACTTC. This sequence encodes CASGPGPSYEQYF.

The sample holds many counts of this clonotype. This chain connects TRBV18 to TRBJ2-7; 10 nucleotides agree with TRBD2. The germline gives CDR1 KGHSH, CDR2 LQKENI. The CDR3 loop spans 15 amino acids. V trimming: 2 bases; J trimming: 4 bases; junction bases outside the gene matches: 5. The CDR3 region has the DNA TGTGCCAGCTCACCAAACCAGCGGGGGGGGTACGAGCAGTACTTC. Residues: CASSPNQRGGYEQYF.

This clonotype is termed medium-sized. The chain uses TRBV6-6 and TRBJ1-3, with unresolved D. V dropped 7 bases and J dropped 3 bases, with 10 bases sitting between them. The CDR3 extends over 13 amino acids. From germline, CDR1 is MNHNY and CDR2 SVGAGI (reference sequence). The chain's CDR3 is CASTLLGGNTIYF. DNA for the CDR3: TGTGCCAGCACCCTACTAGGTGGAAACACCATATATTTT.

This clonotype occurred many times. The chain has TRBV18 and TRBJ2-6; the D gene is possibly TRBD1 (6 bases). Per the germline V gene, CDR1 is KGHSH and CDR2 is LQKENI. The V gene lost 3 bases and the J gene lost 2 bases, with 17 bases spanning the gap. The CDR3 spans 18 residues. The CDR3 coding sequence is TGTGCCAGCTCACCGAGGATGTCAGGGGAAGCTGGGGCCAACGTCCTGACTTTC. Its translation is CASSPRMSGEAGANVLTF.

There are many counts of this clonotype. CDR3 sequence (DNA): TGTGCCAGCAGCTTACAACAGGGGGCGGGAAACATTCAGTACTTC. Translated, it gives CASSLQQGAGNIQYF. The chain couples TRBV7-2 to TRBJ2-4; 9 bases line up with TRBD1. Trimming at V came to 2 bases and at J to 6 bases, leaving 5 bases not matched to a gene. CDR3 size: 15 residues. Germline V gene lookup returns CDR1 SGHTA and CDR2 FQGNSA. The full variable domain, completed using reference TRBV7-2 and TRBJ2-4, is GAGVSQSPSNKVTEKGKDVELRCDPISGHTALYWYRQSLGQGLEFLIYFQGNSAPDKSGLPSDRFSAERTGGSVSTLTIQRTQQEDSAVYLCASSLQQGAGNIQYFGAGTRLSVL.

This clonotype was seen ten or more times. The genes are TRBV6-5 and TRBJ2-1; D is possibly TRBD2 (5 bases). The V end lost 10 bases, the J end lost 4 bases, and 14 bases lay between the germline ends. The V gene's germline CDR1 is MNHEY and CDR2 SVGAGI. The length of the CDR3 is 13 residues. As DNA, the CDR3 is TGTGCCACCCGGACCAGCGGATACAATGAGCAGTTCTTC. Translated, it gives CATRTSGYNEQFF.

There are many counts of this clonotype. The chain joins TRBV2 to TRBJ1-6, with 11 bases aligning to TRBD1. The V segment lost 5 bases and the J segment 2 bases; nucleotides outside the gene matches: 2. CDR3 length equals 16 residues. Per germline, CDR1 SNHLY and CDR2 FYNNEI. This CDR3 is CASSRDRGAYNSPLHF. Here the CDR3 DNA reads TGTGCCAGCAGTCGGGACAGGGGGGCCTATAATTCACCCCTCCACTTT.

At least ten counts were recorded for this clonotype. The chain employs TRBV5-1 and TRBJ2-3, with D uncertain. CDR3 size: 13 residues. Looked up from germline, CDR1 is SGHRS and CDR2 is YFSETQ. V shed 1 base and J shed 6 bases, with 9 bases lying between them. The CDR3 DNA is TGCGCCAGCAGCTTGTCCTACCCCGATACGCAGTATTTT. Its translation: CASSLSYPDTQYF.

This clonotype appeared many times. This chain uses TRBV9 with TRBJ2-7; 8 nucleotides align to TRBD1. The length of the CDR3 is 14 residues. Germline assignment: CDR1 SGDLS and CDR2 YYNGEE. With 3 bases clipped from V and 2 bases from J, the junction kept 4 bases outside the gene matches. The CDR3 here is CASSGYRGTYEQYF. The DNA of the CDR3 is TGTGCCAGCAGCGGGTACAGGGGGACCTACGAGCAGTACTTC.

This clonotype has a count of ten or more. The genes are TRBV11-2 and TRBJ2-2; D uncertain. Germline CDR1 SGHAT, CDR2 FQNNGV. V was trimmed by 7 bases and J by 2 bases, leaving 11 bases between them. This CDR3 contains 14 residues. CDR3 DNA: TGTGCCAGCAAGCTCTTAGGAAACACCGGGGAGCTGTTTTTT. Amino acids: CASKLLGNTGELFF.

This clonotype occurred many times. V and J are TRBV9 and TRBJ1-2; maybe TRBD1 (5 bases). The germline gives CDR1 SGDLS, CDR2 YYNGEE. This CDR3 comprises 14 residues. Trimming removed 4 bases at V and 6 bases at J, with 16 bases between. The CDR3 loop reads CASSPRDVLDGYTF. CDR3 DNA: TGTGCCAGCAGCCCCAGGGATGTGCTAGATGGCTACACCTTC.

In its sample, this clonotype was seen many times. J is TRBJ2-1 and V is TRBV5-4; 9 bases agree with TRBD2. Germline-derived CDR1 and CDR2 are SGHNT and YYREEE (reference sequence). The J segment lost 7 bases and the V segment lost 4 bases, leaving 9 bases of the junction unmatched. The CDR3 is 15 residues long. The CDR3 loop is CASSPAGGGGNEQFF. DNA of the CDR3: TGTGCCAGCAGCCCCGCGGGCGGGGGGGGAAATGAGCAGTTCTTC.

At least ten counts were recorded for this clonotype. V and J are TRBV21-1 and TRBJ2-7; the DNA was not used to check the table's D call, TRBD1. TRBV21-1 is deemed a pseudogene. There are 16 residues in the CDR3. In DNA form, the CDR3 reads TGTGCCAGCAGCCCGGATGGAGGACAGGGTAGGGACGAGCAGTACTTC. This encodes CASSPDGGQGRDEQYF.

This clonotype was counted at least ten times. This chain uses TRBV24-1 with TRBJ2-2, with D possibly being TRBD1 (6 bases). V lost 10 bases to trimming and J lost 2 bases, with 13 bases between them. In germline, CDR1 is KGHDR, CDR2 SFDVKD. The CDR3 loop spans 14 amino acids. This chain's CDR3 is CATPGRGNTGELFF. The CDR3 nucleotides read TGTGCCACTCCGGGCAGGGGCAACACCGGGGAGCTGTTTTTT.

This clonotype was seen repeatedly, ten times or more. This chain connects TRBV3-1 to TRBJ1-5; D unresolved. Per the germline V gene, CDR1 is LGHDT and CDR2 is YNNKEL (reference sequence). The CDR3 totals 15 residues. The germline V and J ends were trimmed by 1 base and 6 bases, with 13 bases remaining between them. The CDR3 here is CASSQAAAMGQPQHF. The CDR3 DNA reads TGTGCCAGCAGCCAAGCTGCAGCGATGGGTCAGCCCCAGCATTTT.

This clonotype was seen many times. The genes are TRBV10-3 and TRBJ2-4; tentatively, D is TRBD2 (6 bases). The V end lost 3 bases, the J end lost 3 bases, and 12 bases lay between the germline ends. This CDR3 comprises 15 residues. Per germline, CDR1 ENHRY and CDR2 SYGVKD. CDR3 nucleotide sequence: TGTGCCATCAGTGACAGTCGGGGGAACAAAAACATTCAGTACTTC. Its translation is CAISDSRGNKNIQYF.

The chain is built from TRBV2 and TRBJ1-5; 12 nucleotides align to TRBD1. The germline V gene has CDR1 SNHLY and CDR2 FYNNEI. The CDR3 has 17 residues. V shed 8 bases and J 2 bases; nucleotides not matched to a gene: 10. CDR3 bases: TGTGCCAGCGGCGGGACAGGGGGCGGATACGGCAATCAGCCCCAGCATTTT. It is translated as CASGGTGGGYGNQPQHF. Filled out from reference TRBV2 and TRBJ1-5, the complete variable domain reads EPEVTQTPSHQVTQMGQEVILRCVPISNHLYFYWYRQILGQKVEFLVSFYNNEISEKSEIFDDQFSVERPDGSNFTLKIRSTKLEDSAMYFCASGGTGGGYGNQPQHFGDGTRLSIL.

This clonotype was picked up a small number of times. The genes are TRBV5-1 and TRBJ2-2, with D possibly TRBD2 on 7 matching bases. V dropped 3 bases and J dropped 1 base, with 19 bases sitting between them. Germline CDR1 reads SGHRS; CDR2 reads YFSETQ. The CDR3 covers 18 residues. CDR3 DNA sequence: TGCGCCAGCAGCTCCGATTGGGGCGGGGGCCTGAACACCGGGGAGCTGTTTTTT. Its translation: CASSSDWGGGLNTGELFF. Together with reference TRBV5-1 and TRBJ2-2, the CDR3 gives the full variable domain: KAGVTQTPRYLIKTRGQQVTLSCSPISGHRSVSWYQQTPGQGLQFLFEYFSETQRNKGNFPGRFSGRQFSNSRSEMNVSTLELGDSALYLCASSSDWGGGLNTGELFFGEGSRLTVL.

This clonotype has a count of ten or more. This chain links TRBV9 with TRBJ1-1; 8 bases match TRBD1. The ends lost 0 bases at V and 0 bases at J; junction bases unmatched: 1. CDR1 is SGDLS and CDR2 is YYNGEE in the germline V gene. The CDR3 totals 15 residues. The CDR3 DNA reads as TGTGCCAGCAGCGTAGCAGGGGGCATGAACACTGAAGCTTTCTTT. It yields the protein CASSVAGGMNTEAFF.

This clonotype was seen repeatedly, ten times or more. The chain has TRBV5-5 and TRBJ1-2; D gene uncertain. From germline, CDR1 is SGHKS and CDR2 YYEKEE (reference sequence). The CDR3 sequence is 15 residues long. V lost 5 bases and J lost 3, with 17 bases in between. CDR3 loop: CASSPDARSDYGYTF. In DNA, the CDR3 is TGTGCCAGCAGTCCGGACGCCAGGTCCGACTATGGCTACACCTTC.

The sample holds many counts of this clonotype. The V and J genes are TRBV7-7 and TRBJ1-4, with no clear D. The CDR3 covers 16 residues. CDR1 is SSHAT, CDR2 FNYEAQ, per germline (reference sequence). Trimming pared 1 base from V and 4 bases from J, leaving 13 bases between. This chain's CDR3 is CASSLDLKQHNEKLFF. For the CDR3, the DNA is TGTGCCAGCAGCTTAGATCTGAAACAGCATAATGAAAAACTGTTTTTT.

Only a few counts were recorded for this clonotype. The V and J genes are TRBV20-1 and TRBJ2-1; D is perhaps TRBD1 or TRBD2 (6 bases each). This CDR3 is 14 amino acids long. Germline V gene sequence: CDR1 DFQATT, CDR2 SNEGSKA (reference sequence). V lost 6 bases and J lost 6, with 18 bases in between. CDR3 amino acids: CSATRRGEPNEQFF. Here the CDR3 DNA reads TGCAGTGCCACCCGGAGGGGGGAACCCAATGAGCAGTTCTTC.

This clonotype was picked up many times. This chain connects TRBV7-2 to TRBJ1-2; D uncertain. CDR3 length equals 15 residues. The ends were cut back, 1 base at V and 2 bases at J, with 11 bases in the middle. Germline CDR1 reads SGHTA; CDR2 reads FQGNSA. The CDR3 nucleotides read TGTGCCAGCAGCTTAGAGCCCATGGGAAACTATGGCTACACCTTC. This sequence encodes CASSLEPMGNYGYTF.

This clonotype was seen repeatedly, ten times or more. This rearrangement joins TRBV4-2 to TRBJ2-3; 8 bases fit TRBD2. J gave up 0 bases and V 4 bases, and 6 bases lay outside the gene matches. Germline V CDR1 and CDR2: LGHNA, YNFKEQ. The CDR3 totals 16 residues. Here the CDR3 reads CASSPAGGPSTDTQYF. CDR3 in DNA: TGTGCCAGCAGCCCCGCGGGGGGCCCTAGCACAGATACGCAGTATTTT.

This clonotype has a handful of counts. V is TRBV6-5 and J is TRBJ2-2; TRBD1 aligns across 9 bases. The CDR3 is 19 residues long. Per germline, CDR1 MNHEY and CDR2 SVGAGI. V dropped 6 bases and J dropped 2; count of bases not matched to a gene: 16. The CDR3: CASRPAGTGRGSNTGELFF. DNA for the CDR3: TGTGCCAGCAGGCCTGCCGGGACAGGGAGGGGGAGTAACACCGGGGAGCTGTTTTTT.

This clonotype was counted at least ten times. The gene calls are TRBV2 and TRBJ2-6; perhaps D is TRBD1 or TRBD2 (5 bases each). With 5 bases removed from V and 0 bases from J, the gap between germline ends came to 14 bases. The CDR3 runs 17 residues. In germline, CDR1 is SNHLY, CDR2 FYNNEI. The CDR3 here is CASSLGPLSSGANVLTF. The CDR3 DNA sequence: TGTGCCAGCAGTTTGGGACCCCTTAGCTCTGGGGCCAACGTCCTGACTTTC.

In this sample, this clonotype turned up many times. The gene calls are TRBV20-1 and TRBJ2-3, with 8 bases fitting TRBD2. Germline lookup yields CDR1 DFQATT and CDR2 SNEGSKA (reference sequence). The J segment lost 4 bases and the V segment lost 4 bases, leaving 4 bases of the junction unmatched. This CDR3 has 13 residues. The CDR3: CSATTAGADTQYF. CDR3 nucleotides: TGCAGTGCTACTACAGCGGGGGCAGATACGCAGTATTTT.